A selection of T cell receptor beta chains follows, all from one sample in a study of early T cells in non-severe SARS-CoV-2 infection. TCRdb fed the 5' RACE reads into MiXCR, producing one record per CDR3 protein. The repertoire holds some 57,000 distinct CDR3 sequences, approximately 12% seen once, with more than 7.5% in the top ten. The material sequenced was whole blood. The receptors here all came from an adult who was a healthcare worker with PCR-confirmed SARS-CoV-2 infection or an uninfected control (not recorded which). Each CDR3 is given with its conserved first and last residue. The order of the fields is D gene, J gene, V gene, clone size, CDR3 protein, CDR3 DNA. A D gene is named only where the DNA matches it firmly. Size values are once, few and many counts, or a class for expanded clones, and some rows have none.

. | TRBJ2-4 | TRBV10-3 | few | CAISDSQTGAKNIQYF | TGTGCCATCAGTGATTCACAGACAGGAGCCAAAAACATTCAGTACTTC
. | TRBJ2-7 | TRBV10-3 | many | CAISESPQTSYEQYF | TGTGCCATCAGTGAGTCCCCACAGACATCCTACGAGCAGTACTTC
. | TRBJ2-1 | TRBV5-6 | few | CASNIGQRTYNEQFF | TGTGCCAGCAACATAGGACAGCGAACCTACAATGAGCAGTTCTTC
. | TRBJ2-5 | TRBV29-1 | . | CSVETGPGAQYF | TGCAGCGTCGAGACAGGGCCGGGGGCCCAGTACTTC
. | TRBJ2-2 | TRBV7-3 | . | CASSRGNTGELFF | TGTGCCAGCAGTAGGGGGAACACCGGGGAGCTGTTTTTT
. | TRBJ2-1 | TRBV20-1 | few | CSATTWGNEQFF | TGCAGTGCCACGACTTGGGGCAATGAGCAGTTCTTC
. | TRBJ2-7 | TRBV6-6 | . | CAGSRGAGDEQYF | TGTGCCGGAAGCCGGGGGGCAGGGGACGAGCAGTACTTC
. | TRBJ1-1 | TRBV29-1 | many | CSVGGTGHTEAFF | TGCAGCGTTGGGGGTACAGGGCACACTGAAGCTTTCTTT
TRBD2 | TRBJ2-7 | TRBV5-1 | . | CASTPSAGAGYEQYF | TGCGCCAGCACCCCTTCGGCGGGAGCGGGCTACGAGCAGTACTTC
. | TRBJ2-7 | TRBV20-1 | few | CSASGISVREQYF | TGCAGTGCTAGTGGTATTAGCGTAAGGGAGCAGTACTTC
. | TRBJ1-5 | TRBV3-1 | . | CASSQKDSQPQHF | TGTGCCAGCAGCCAGAAGGACAGCCAGCCCCAGCATTTT
TRBD1 | TRBJ1-2 | TRBV18 | . | CASSPPGQIFYGYTF | TGTGCCAGCTCACCACCGGGACAGATATTTTATGGCTACACCTTC
TRBD2 | TRBJ2-5 | TRBV7-9 | few | CASSAGTIGETQYF | TGTGCCAGCAGCGCCGGGACTATAGGAGAGACCCAGTACTTC
TRBD2 | TRBJ2-5 | TRBV12-3/TRBV12-4 | . | CASGRTSVNPEETQYF | TGTGCCAGCGGACGGACTAGCGTCAACCCTGAAGAGACCCAGTACTTC
. | TRBJ1-3 | TRBV27 | . | CASSLGLNSGNTIYF | TGTGCCAGCTCCCTCGGACTGAACTCTGGAAACACCATATATTTT
TRBD1 | TRBJ2-1 | TRBV29-1 | few | CSVDEWGQANEQFF | TGCAGCGTTGACGAATGGGGACAGGCTAATGAGCAGTTCTTC
TRBD1 | TRBJ1-1 | TRBV28 | few | CASSDYRGRSTEAFF | TGTGCCAGCAGTGACTACAGGGGGCGTAGCACTGAAGCTTTCTTT
. | TRBJ2-5 | TRBV2 | many | CASSDIEGAETQYF | TGTGCCAGCAGTGATATCGAGGGAGCGGAGACCCAGTACTTC
TRBD1 | TRBJ1-5 | TRBV18 | many | CASSPSRGTGFNQPQHF | TGTGCCAGCTCACCATCACGTGGGACAGGGTTCAATCAGCCCCAGCATTTT